One and the same sample provided the 29 T cell receptor beta chains below, sequenced in a study of beta chain features in type 1 diabetes. Study observations and caveats: Patients with Type 1 diabetes showed moderately but significantly shorter TCRB CDR3s in all four CD4+ subsets.

The antigens of these receptors remain unknown. Every bit of the isolated RNA underwent reverse transcription, so sequencing read expressed TCRB transcripts. The protocol was immunoSEQ multiplex PCR, while the TCRdb copy is restricted to in-frame clones and leaves out a portion. The sample records 300,000 to 400,000 clones, about 13% being singletons. Sequencing used naive CD4+ T cells from blood. These receptors came from a woman between 18 and 29 years old with type 1 diabetes.

The genes are TRBV28 and TRBJ2-3; TRBD2 might be the D (5 bases). Germline values: CDR1 MDHEN, CDR2 SYDVKM. Trimming left V 8 bases short and J 0 bases short, with 18 bases between. This CDR3 is built from 16 residues. For the CDR3, the DNA is TGTGCCAGCGTACCCCTGACCGAGCGGAGCACAGATACGCAGTATTTT. It specifies CASVPLTERSTDTQYF.

This clone was observed a handful of times. CDR3 loop: CASSHFGQGNSYNEQFF. As DNA, the CDR3 is TGTGCCAGCAGCCACTTCGGGCAGGGGAATTCCTACAATGAGCAGTTCTTC. This chain uses TRBV7-8 with TRBJ2-1; D is possibly TRBD1 (6 bases). Trimming stripped 5 bases from V and 1 base from J, with 18 bases between. Germline V lookup: CDR1 SGHVS, CDR2 FQNEAQ. The CDR3 extends over 17 amino acids. Full variable domain (missing parts from reference TRBV7-8 and TRBJ2-1): GAGVSQSPRYKVAKRGQDVALRCDPISGHVSLFWYQQALGQGPEFLTYFQNEAQLDKSGLPSDRFFAERPEGSVSTLKIQRTQQEDSAVYLCASSHFGQGNSYNEQFFGPGTRLTVL.

This clone was counted only a few times. This chain uses TRBV7-9 with TRBJ2-3; TRBD1 matches at 10 bases. Germline V gene data show CDR1 as SEHNR and CDR2 as FQNEAQ (reference sequence). The CDR3 runs 16 residues. Germline trimming cut 8 bases from V and 6 bases from J; bases unmatched to any gene: 14. The CDR3 nucleotides are TGTGCCAGCGGAATAAGGGGACAGGGGTTGATGGATACGCAGTATTTT. This translates into CASGIRGQGLMDTQYF.

This sequence joins TRBV11-2 and TRBJ1-2; D is undetermined. The germline CDR1 and CDR2 sequences are SGHAT and FQNNGV. Trimming removed 3 bases from V and 4 bases from J, with 9 bases in between. The CDR3 is 13 residues long. The CDR3 sequence: CASSFDTTYGYTF. CDR3 coding DNA: TGTGCCAGCAGCTTTGACACCACCTATGGCTACACCTTC.

Only a few counts were recorded for this clone. The V and J genes are TRBV19 and TRBJ2-1; D unclear. The CDR3 has 11 residues. Per germline, CDR1 LNHDA and CDR2 SQIVND (reference sequence). Trimming removed 9 bases from V and 4 bases from J, with 7 bases in between. The DNA of the CDR3 is TGTGCCAGCTCTAATTACAATGAGCAGTTCTTC. Amino acid sequence: CASSNYNEQFF.

The chain couples TRBV7-9 to TRBJ1-3; D not certain. Germline V gene sequence: CDR1 SEHNR, CDR2 FQNEAQ (reference sequence). Trimming took off 0 bases at V and 3 bases at J, with 9 bases between the two ends. The CDR3 has 15 amino acids. CDR3 coding DNA: TGTGCCAGCAGCTTAGCGCCCAGAGGTGGAAACACCATATATTTT. This gives the protein CASSLAPRGGNTIYF.

The chain employs TRBV4-3 and TRBJ2-6, with TRBD1 identical over 7 bases. V shed 2 bases and J 3 bases; nucleotides not matched to a gene: 1. CDR1 and CDR2 from the germline V gene are LGHNA and YSLEER. The length of the CDR3 is 15 residues. The CDR3 spells CASSQRGRGANVLTF. In nucleotides, the CDR3 is TGCGCCAGCAGCCAAAGGGGGCGTGGGGCCAACGTCCTGACTTTC.

This chain joins TRBV18 and TRBJ2-3; TRBD1 might be the D (5 bases). CDR3 length: 15 residues. Trimming pared 3 bases from V and 5 bases from J, leaving 15 bases between. Germline CDR1 reads KGHSH; CDR2 reads LQKENI. The CDR3 is CASSPYTGVRDTQYF. Here the CDR3 DNA reads TGTGCCAGCTCACCCTACACAGGAGTTCGAGATACGCAGTATTTT.

V gene TRBV5-1 combines with J gene TRBJ2-7; the D gene is possibly TRBD1 (5 bases). This CDR3 comprises 16 residues. Between the trimmed V and J ends, which lost 0 bases and 3 bases, there was a span of 16 bases. CDR1 and CDR2 from the germline V gene are SGHRS and YFSETQ. In DNA form, the CDR3 reads TGCGCCAGCAGCTTGGATCCCTCAGGGCCCCTCTACGAGCAGTACTTC. It codes for CASSLDPSGPLYEQYF.

The chain joins TRBV5-8 to TRBJ1-2, with D perhaps matching TRBD1 (6 bases). This CDR3 contains 15 residues. The V end was cut by 3 bases, the J end by 5 bases, with 17 bases between. Germline V CDR1 and CDR2: SGHTS, YDEGEE. CDR3: CASSWTVPTGYGYTF. CDR3 coding DNA: TGTGCCAGCAGCTGGACAGTTCCGACGGGATATGGCTACACCTTC.

For the CDR3, the DNA is TGTGCCAGTAGTGATTTTCATAGGACTAGCGGGAGGGCCTACGGTGAGCAGTTCTTC. Its translation: CASSDFHRTSGRAYGEQFF. This chain connects TRBV19 to TRBJ2-1; the match to TRBD2 covers 15 bases. J was trimmed by 9 bases and V by 5 bases; bases with no gene match: 17. The CDR3 length is 19 residues. Germline CDR1 LNHDA, CDR2 SQIVND (reference sequence).

This clone was picked up a small number of times. V usage is TRBV15 and J usage is TRBJ2-1, with D perhaps matching TRBD2 (6 bases). V was pared by 6 bases and J by 6 bases, with 6 bases between. CDR3 length equals 11 residues. Germline CDR1 LNHNV, CDR2 YYDKDF (reference sequence). The chain's CDR3 is CATRGGNEQFF. In DNA form, the CDR3 reads TGTGCCACCAGGGGGGGCAATGAGCAGTTCTTC.

The chain couples TRBV20-1 to TRBJ2-1, with 7 bases aligning to TRBD2. Germline CDR1 and CDR2: DFQATT and SNEGSKA (reference sequence). V was pared by 5 bases and J by 6 bases, with 1 base of the junction left unmatched. This CDR3 is built from 11 residues. CDR3 sequence: CSAWGGNEQFF. The CDR3 nucleotides read TGCAGTGCTTGGGGGGGCAATGAGCAGTTCTTC.

This clone was counted only a few times. This sequence joins TRBV28 and TRBJ1-2; TRBD1 matches 8 bases. Germline values: CDR1 MDHEN, CDR2 SYDVKM. Trimming cost V 2 bases and J 4 bases; bases outside gene matches: 9. The CDR3 covers 16 residues. CDR3 in amino acids: CASSLDPLTGVYGYTF. In DNA form, the CDR3 reads TGTGCCAGCAGTTTAGATCCCCTGACAGGGGTCTATGGCTACACCTTC.

The V call is TRBV12-5, the J call TRBJ1-1; TRBD1 matches at 7 bases. The ends lost 0 bases at V and 0 bases at J; junction bases unmatched: 7. Germline V lookup: CDR1 LGHNT, CDR2 FRNRAP. The CDR3 consists of 17 residues. DNA for the CDR3: TGTGCTAGTGGTTTGGTCCTACAGGGGACAATGAACACTGAAGCTTTCTTT. Protein product: CASGLVLQGTMNTEAFF.

This clone was observed a few times. The CDR3 is CASSITPYGYTF. The CDR3 DNA follows: TGTGCCAGTAGTATAACTCCATATGGCTACACCTTC. The chain employs TRBV19 and TRBJ1-2; no firm D call. Germline V CDR1 and CDR2: LNHDA, SQIVND (reference sequence). The CDR3 runs 12 residues. Trimming removed 2 bases at V and 5 bases at J, with 6 bases between.

The chain carries TRBV2 and TRBJ1-5; the match to TRBD1 covers 8 bases. The CDR3 is 14 residues long. V shed 7 bases, J shed 6 bases, and the junction held 8 bases outside the gene matches. From germline, CDR1 is SNHLY and CDR2 FYNNEI. The CDR3 bases are TGTGCCAGCACGTGGCAGGGGGCGTCTCAGCCCCAGCATTTT. It is translated as CASTWQGASQPQHF.

This clone has only a few counts. V usage is TRBV12-5 and J usage is TRBJ2-5; D is possibly TRBD2 (5 bases). Trimming pared 5 bases from V and 5 bases from J, leaving 9 bases between. The CDR3 has 12 amino acids. Germline CDR1 LGHNT, CDR2 FRNRAP. CDR3 DNA: TGTGCTAGTGGTGGTATAGCGGAGACCCAGTACTTC. It is translated as CASGGIAETQYF.

The rearrangement joins TRBV27 to TRBJ1-5; perhaps TRBD1 as D (6 bases). Trimming took off 2 bases at V and 4 bases at J, with 9 bases between the two ends. The V gene's germline CDR1 is MNHEY and CDR2 SMNVEV (reference sequence). The CDR3 is 14 residues long. CDR3 nucleotides: TGTGCCAGCAGTTTACTCGGACAGAATCAGCCCCAGCATTTT. Its translation is CASSLLGQNQPQHF.

This clone was detected only a few times. The chain carries TRBV9 and TRBJ2-1; TRBD2 matches 11 bases. Germline loops: CDR1 SGDLS, CDR2 YYNGEE. V shed 5 bases, J shed 15 bases, and the junction held 7 bases outside the gene matches. The CDR3 is 12 residues long. The chain's CDR3 is CASSPIAGGGFF. The CDR3 DNA is TGTGCCAGCAGTCCGATAGCGGGAGGGGGGTTCTTC. The whole variable domain, filled in from reference TRBV9 and TRBJ2-1, reads DSGVTQTPKHLITATGQRVTLRCSPRSGDLSVYWYQQSLDQGLQFLIQYYNGEERAKGNILERFSAQQFPDLHSELNLSSLELGDSALYFCASSPIAGGGFFGPGTRLTVL.

This clone has more than one count but fewer than ten. V and J are TRBV7-9 and TRBJ2-1; D might be TRBD1 (6 bases). Trimming took off 4 bases at V and 5 bases at J, with 15 bases between the two ends. The CDR3 sequence is 15 residues long. Looked up from germline, CDR1 is SEHNR and CDR2 is FQNEAQ (reference sequence). This CDR3 reads CASSSRRTANNEQFF. The DNA of the CDR3 is TGTGCCAGCAGCTCTCGCAGGACAGCTAACAATGAGCAGTTCTTC.

The chain employs TRBV18 and TRBJ2-1; 10 bases are a match to TRBD2. The CDR3 length is 14 residues. Germline V CDR1 and CDR2: KGHSH, LQKENI. J gave up 9 bases and V 1 base, and 3 bases lay outside the gene matches. CDR3 nucleotides: TGTGCCAGCTCACCACAGCGGGAGGGTCGTGAGCAGTTCTTC. This codes for CASSPQREGREQFF.

The chain's CDR3 is CASSLGGLAGAEQYF. The CDR3 DNA follows: TGTGCCAGCAGCTTAGGGGGACTAGCGGGAGCCGAGCAGTACTTC. The rearrangement uses TRBV7-9 and TRBJ2-7, with TRBD2 matching 14 bases. The J segment lost 6 bases and the V segment lost 1 base, leaving 2 bases of the junction unmatched. CDR1 and CDR2 from the germline V gene are SEHNR and FQNEAQ (reference sequence). There are 15 residues in the CDR3.

This clone was observed a handful of times. The V call is TRBV4-1, the J call TRBJ1-1; TRBD1 matches at 8 bases. The CDR3 runs to 13 residues. After removal of 0 bases from V and 11 bases from J, the junction contained 5 bases not matched to a gene. Germline CDR1 and CDR2: MGHRA and YSYEKL. The CDR3 bases are TGCGCCAGCAGCCAAGAAGGGACAGGTGGTGCTTTCTTT. It is translated as CASSQEGTGGAFF.

This clone appeared a few times. V usage is TRBV30 and J usage is TRBJ1-5, with 8 bases aligning to TRBD1. Germline V gene sequence: CDR1 GTSNPN, CDR2 SVGIG (reference sequence). CDR3 length: 15 residues. V was clipped by 0 bases and J by 5 bases; unmatched bases: 6. The CDR3 spells CAWSVTDRVYQPQHF. In nucleotides, the CDR3 is TGTGCCTGGAGTGTAACGGACAGGGTATATCAGCCCCAGCATTTT. Variable domain in full (rest from reference TRBV30 and TRBJ1-5): SQTIHQWPATLVQPVGSPLSLECTVEGTSNPNLYWYRQAAGRGLQLLFYSVGIGQISSEVPQNLSASRPQDRQFILSSKKLLLSDSGFYLCAWSVTDRVYQPQHFGDGTRLSIL.

The chain carries TRBV29-1 and TRBJ1-2; 9 bases map to TRBD1. J gave up 7 bases and V 0 bases, and 3 bases lay outside the gene matches. This CDR3 is 13 amino acids long. Germline CDR1 reads SQVTM; CDR2 reads ANQGSEA. CDR3 loop: CSVEEWTGVGYTF. Here the CDR3 DNA reads TGCAGCGTTGAAGAATGGACAGGGGTTGGCTACACCTTC.

This clone was seen a handful of times. The chain uses TRBV30 and TRBJ1-4; TRBD1 matches 9 bases. Germline trimming cut 3 bases from V and 1 base from J; bases unmatched to any gene: 0. From germline, CDR1 is GTSNPN and CDR2 SVGIG (reference sequence). The CDR3 spans 14 residues. The CDR3 nucleotides read TGTGCCTGGAGGGGACAGGGAACTAATGAAAAACTGTTTTTT. Amino acid sequence: CAWRGQGTNEKLFF.

The V call is TRBV6-5, the J call TRBJ2-1; TRBD1 matches 8 bases. This CDR3 has 13 amino acids. After removal of 6 bases from V and 7 bases from J, the junction contained 5 bases not matched to a gene. Looked up from germline, CDR1 is MNHEY and CDR2 is SVGAGI. CDR3 sequence (DNA): TGTGCCAGCAGATACGGACAGGGTAATGAGCAGTTCTTC. This sequence encodes CASRYGQGNEQFF.

The chain couples TRBV10-3 to TRBJ1-3; 9 positions match TRBD1. This CDR3 has 14 residues. Germline V lookup: CDR1 ENHRY, CDR2 SYGVKD. V shed 2 bases, J shed 6 bases, and the junction held 2 bases outside the gene matches. The CDR3 here is CAISEGDRVNTIYF. In DNA form, the CDR3 reads TGTGCCATCAGTGAGGGGGACAGGGTAAACACCATATATTTT.